This T cell receptor beta chain was identified during a study of radiation and T cells in renal cell carcinoma. Study-level results: Baseline intratumoral clonotype presence is unknown without pretreatment biopsies.

The assay was immunoSEQ multiplex PCR, and TCRdb's table has in-frame clones only and misses some. The sample includes about 76,000 clones, roughly nine tenths seen only once; the top ten take approximately 6%. The time point: blood 4 weeks post-SBRT, at nephrectomy. The sample's treatment: 15 Gy SBRT to primary tumor, nephrectomy 4 weeks later. The tumor was a clear cell renal cell carcinoma. Note on this clone: Its antigen is still unknown.

CDR1 MDHEN and CDR2 SYDVKM come from the germline V gene. V dropped 6 bases and J dropped 4 bases, with 14 bases sitting between them. The CDR3 sequence is 14 residues long. Specimen: blood, collected from a patient whose treatment included radiotherapy and nephrectomy. V usage is TRBV28 and J usage is TRBJ2-3; no clear D gene. This receptor was identified in a woman in her sixties or seventies with renal cell carcinoma. CDR3: CASRPRSIPDTQYF. The CDR3 DNA reads TGTGCCAGCAGACCCCGGTCTATTCCAGATACGCAGTATTTT.